Detailed here is one TCR beta chain. This entry comes from a study of blood T cell repertoires in COVID-19. Data came from immunoSEQ multiplex PCR; TCRdb stores just in-frame clones and leaves some out. The sample includes 150,000 to 200,000 clones, about 80% of them seen just once. This CDR3 contains 10 residues. CDR1 is DFQATT and CDR2 is SNEGSKA in the germline V gene (reference sequence). The V end was cut by 6 bases, the J end by 3 bases, with 5 bases between. Source material: PBMCs or T cells enriched from blood (not recorded which). The clonotype originates from a woman aged 70 to 79 in a cohort exposed to, infected with or recovered from COVID-19 (not recorded which). V is TRBV20-1 and J is TRBJ1-2; D is unresolved. The CDR3 is CSAGDYGYTF. The CDR3 coding sequence is TGCAGTGCCGGAGACTATGGCTACACCTTC.